This entry describes one T cell receptor beta chain. Its antigen is not known. The data stem from a study of T-cell memory formation after mild COVID-19. Study in general: TCR clusters largely stayed donor specific.

TCRdb redid the calling of the 5' RACE reads with MiXCR, one entry per CDR3 protein. The table records fewer than 350,000 distinct CDR3 sequences, 8.2% of them present only once. CDR3 length: 15 residues. In germline, CDR1 is SEHNR, CDR2 FQNEAQ (reference sequence). V lost 5 bases and J 5 bases, leaving 18 bases between the germline ends. Study results and caveats: The pre-infection memory compartment contained some responding clones, suggesting cross-reactive memory joined. Clones that shrank (day 15 to 85) were balanced CD4/CD8, whereas later expanders leaned CD4+.

The chain couples TRBV7-9 to TRBJ2-5; D is perhaps TRBD2 (6 bases). The sequence was collected from a man between 18 and 29 years old who had mild COVID-19 (a few samples of this study predate the infection). Cell type and time point are not known. Sequenced input: PBMCs or a T cell subset sorted from them (not recorded which). This CDR3 reads CASSPRVLAWETQYF. The CDR3 region has the DNA TGTGCCAGCAGCCCTAGGGTCCTAGCGTGGGAGACCCAGTACTTC. Complete variable domain (other parts from reference TRBV7-9 and TRBJ2-5): DTGVSQNPRHKITKRGQNVTFRCDPISEHNRLYWYRQTLGQGPEFLTYFQNEAQLEKSRLLSDRFSAERPKGSFSTLEIQRTEQGDSAMYLCASSPRVLAWETQYFGPGTRLLVL.